Listed below are T cell receptor beta chains from one sample, sequenced in a study of T cells in Graves' hyperthyroidism and ophthalmopathy. TCRdb reanalysed the multiplex PCR reads using MiXCR and keeps one entry per CDR3 protein. The sample lists 400,000 or so distinct CDR3 sequences, roughly 15% seen once, with roughly a fifth in the top ten. Source material: blood. These receptors originate from a woman aged 30 to 39 with Graves' ophthalmopathy. Each CDR3 is given with its conserved first and last residue. The D gene is left open where the match is weak. Size tells how often a clone was seen (once, few, many) or the class of an expanded clone, and some rows leave it out.

>NA|TRBJ1-2|TRBV6-1|NA
TGTGCCAGCAGTGAAGTGGACATATATGGCTACACCTTC
CASSEVDIYGYTF
>NA|TRBJ2-2|TRBV11-2|many
TGTGCCAGCAGCCCGAGGGCAACCGGGGAGCTGTTTTTT
CASSPRATGELFF
>NA|TRBJ1-2|TRBV7-2|many
TGTGCCAGCAGGTGGGCAGCTGATGGCTACACCTTC
CASRWAADGYTF
>NA|TRBJ1-2|TRBV6-1|many
TGTGCCAGCAGTAAGTCACTTGGACAGTATTATGGCTACACCTTC
CASSKSLGQYYGYTF
>TRBD1|TRBJ1-5|TRBV6-1|many
TGTGCCAGCAGTTATCGGCTTGGACAGGGGGGGAGTCAGCCCCAGCATTTT
CASSYRLGQGGSQPQHF
>NA|TRBJ2-1|TRBV14|many
TGTGCCAGCAGCCATTCGGCGGGTCGGACTTCCTACAATGAGCAGTTCTTC
CASSHSAGRTSYNEQFF
>NA|TRBJ1-6|TRBV2|many
TGTGCCAGCAGTGAATCGGACAGTAATTCACCCCTCCACTTT
CASSESDSNSPLHF
>NA|TRBJ2-1|TRBV6-1|many
TGTGCCAGCACCAGAGAGACATTTAGCTCCTACAATGAGCAGTTCTTC
CASTRETFSSYNEQFF
>TRBD1|TRBJ2-5|TRBV11-2|many
TGTGCCAGCAGCTTGGGGACAGGGCTAGGGGAGACCCAGTACTTC
CASSLGTGLGETQYF
>NA|TRBJ1-1|TRBV15|many
TGTGCCACCAGCAGAGAGGGGCTGTGGGTTACTGAAGCTTTCTTT
CATSREGLWVTEAFF
>TRBD2|TRBJ2-5|TRBV28|many
TGTGCCAGCCACACGACATGGGGGGGGGAGACCCAGTACTTC
CASHTTWGGETQYF
>NA|TRBJ2-2|TRBV5-1|many
TGCGCCAGCAGGCCTCCGGGACACGGGAACACCGGGGAGCTGTTTTTT
CASRPPGHGNTGELFF
>NA|TRBJ1-1|TRBV5-1|many
TGCGCCAGCAGCCAGAATGGGGGCCGGGGTGAAGCTTTCTTT
CASSQNGGRGEAFF
>NA|TRBJ2-1|TRBV24-1|few
TGTGCCACCAGTGAAACTATAGCGGGCAGGGGGGACAATGAGCAGTTCTTC
CATSETIAGRGDNEQFF
>NA|TRBJ1-2|TRBV18|once
TGTGCCAGCTCACCACTTATCGACACTACCTATGGCTACACCTTC
CASSPLIDTTYGYTF
>TRBD2|TRBJ2-1|TRBV6-1|many
TGTGCCAGCAGTCGGGCTAGCGGGGGGATGGATGAGCAGTTCTTC
CASSRASGGMDEQFF
>NA|TRBJ2-3|TRBV7-9|many
TGTGCCAGCAGCTCCACGTTTGGGGGTACAACAGATACGCAGTATTTT
CASSSTFGGTTDTQYF
>TRBD2|TRBJ2-7|TRBV6-1|NA
TGTGCCAGCAGCCCGACTAGCTACTACGAGCAGTACTTC
CASSPTSYYEQYF
>TRBD1|TRBJ1-4|TRBV28|many
TGTGCCAGCAGTTTTGGGCAGGGGGGTGAAAAACTGTTTTTT
CASSFGQGGEKLFF
>NA|TRBJ2-5|TRBV19|NA
TGTGCCAGTAGTAGACGGGGGCCCCAAGAGACCCAGTACTTC
CASSRRGPQETQYF
>NA|TRBJ1-1|TRBV2|many
TGTGCCAGCAAAGAAGCCACTGAAGCTTTCTTT
CASKEATEAFF
>TRBD2|TRBJ2-5|TRBV7-2|many
TGTGCCAGCAGCTTAATAGCGGGCCAAGAGACCCAGTACTTC
CASSLIAGQETQYF
>TRBD1|TRBJ1-6|TRBV20-1|many
TGCAGTGCTAGGGACAGCTCAGGGGGTTCACCCCTCCACTTT
CSARDSSGGSPLHF
>NA|TRBJ2-1|TRBV5-1|NA
TGCGCCAGCAGCTTGGCCCAGGGAAATGAGCAGTCCTTC
CASSLAQGNEQSF
>TRBD2|TRBJ2-6|TRBV6-6|NA
TGTGCCAGCAGTTACTACGGGACTAGCGGAAGGGGGGCCAACGTCCTGACTTTC
CASSYYGTSGRGANVLTF
>TRBD1|TRBJ2-7|TRBV13|NA
TGTGCCAGCAGCTTAGAATTAGGGACAGGGTCTGGCGAGCAGTACTTC
CASSLELGTGSGEQYF
>NA|TRBJ1-1|TRBV30|many
TGTGCCTGGAGCCCTGGGACTGAAGCTTTCTTT
CAWSPGTEAFF
>NA|TRBJ2-7|TRBV10-2|many
TGCGCCAGCAGTTTGAGGCAGACGATCTACGAGCAGTACTTC
CASSLRQTIYEQYF
>TRBD1|TRBJ1-4|TRBV14|many
TGTGCCAGCGCAACCGGGACAGGGGATCCAGGGGAAAAACTGTTTTTT
CASATGTGDPGEKLFF
>TRBD2|TRBJ2-7|TRBV27|many
TGTGCCAGCAGTCCGCCGATAGCGGGGAGTACCTACGAGCAGTACTTC
CASSPPIAGSTYEQYF
>TRBD2|TRBJ2-1|TRBV5-1|many
TGCGCCAGCAGCTACGGCCGGACTAGAAATGGGAATGAGCAGTTCTTC
CASSYGRTRNGNEQFF
>NA|TRBJ2-7|TRBV7-9|NA
TGTGCCAGCAGCCCCCGACTGGTTGGGGAGCAGTACTTC
CASSPRLVGEQYF
>TRBD1|TRBJ2-3|TRBV24-1|NA
TGTGCCACCAGTGAGCGGACAGGGTTGGATACGCAGTATTTT
CATSERTGLDTQYF
>TRBD2|TRBJ2-5|TRBV7-8|many
TGTGCCAGCAGCTTAGAGGTAGCGGGGGCAGAGACCCAGTACTTC
CASSLEVAGAETQYF
>NA|TRBJ2-2|TRBV6-5|NA
TGTGCCAGCAGTTACTCCCGGGGGGCGGGGGAGCTGTTTTTT
CASSYSRGAGELFF
>NA|TRBJ2-1|TRBV18|many
TGTGCCAGCTCACCAATCGGACTCGGAGACAATGAGCAGTTCTTC
CASSPIGLGDNEQFF
>NA|TRBJ2-1|TRBV29-1|NA
TGCAGCGTTGAACTTCGAGGCTCCGGGACTCGACATTTCAATGAGCAGTTCTTC
CSVELRGSGTRHFNEQFF
>NA|TRBJ1-1|TRBV11-2|many
TGTGCCAGCAGCTTCCATACCGGGACAGAAGCTTTCTTT
CASSFHTGTEAFF
>NA|TRBJ1-2|TRBV6-1|many
TGTGCCAGCAGTGATACCGGGACAAAGAACTATGGCTACACCTTC
CASSDTGTKNYGYTF
>NA|TRBJ1-2|TRBV4-1|many
TGCGCCAGCAGCCAAGCTCAGACAGCTAACTATGGCTACACCTTC
CASSQAQTANYGYTF
>NA|TRBJ2-5|TRBV29-1|many
TGCAGCGTTTCGCAACGGCTGAGGGAGACCCAGTACTTC
CSVSQRLRETQYF
>TRBD2|TRBJ2-2|TRBV6-1|many
TGTGCCAGGCAAAGCGGGGGGGCTTCCACCGGGGAGCTGTTTTTT
CARQSGGASTGELFF
>NA|TRBJ2-4|TRBV3-1|many
TGTGCCAGCAGCCATCAACCAGGAGGGGCCAAAAACATTCAGTACTTC
CASSHQPGGAKNIQYF
>NA|TRBJ2-5|TRBV4-1|many
TGCGCCAGCAGCCAACTACGGGACGGCCAAGAGACCCAGTACTTC
CASSQLRDGQETQYF
>NA|TRBJ2-7|TRBV18|many
TGTGCCAGCTCCCCAGCGATGGGAAGCCCCTACGAGCAGTACTTC
CASSPAMGSPYEQYF
>NA|TRBJ1-6|TRBV6-4|many
TGTGCCAGCAGTGAGTGGAGCTCCTATAATTCACCCCTCCACTTT
CASSEWSSYNSPLHF
>NA|TRBJ2-5|TRBV7-9|NA
TGTGCCAGCAGCTTAGGTCCAGGTTACCAAGAGACCCAGTACTTC
CASSLGPGYQETQYF
>NA|TRBJ2-3|TRBV18|many
TGTGCCAGCTCTCGACAGGGAGGGGCAGATACGCAGTATTTT
CASSRQGGADTQYF
>NA|TRBJ2-1|TRBV12-5|NA
TGTGCTAGTGGTTTGGTCCGATCACCCGTGCAGTTCTTC
CASGLVRSPVQFF
>TRBD2|TRBJ2-3|TRBV27|many
TGTGCCAGCAGTTTGGGTTGGGCTAGCGGGATGAGCACAGATACGCAGTATTTT
CASSLGWASGMSTDTQYF
>TRBD1|TRBJ2-3|TRBV3-1|many
TGTGCCAGCAGAAAAAGGACAGGGATCACAGATACGCAGTATTTT
CASRKRTGITDTQYF